The T cell receptor beta chain described here comes from a study of T cells in Graves' hyperthyroidism and ophthalmopathy (dated by TCRdb to between 2017 and 2020). Study-wide context: Peripheral blood samples were taken at initial diagnosis, before any treatment was given. Following sampling, methimazole starting at 30 mg daily was given to hyperthyroidism patients, and high-dose intravenous methylprednisolone was given to ophthalmopathy patients. The paper describes TCR Vbeta CDR3 sequencing of roughly 130 peripheral blood samples, made up of about 40 ophthalmopathy patients, roughly 75 hyperthyroidism patients and 17 progressor patients. In roughly six Graves' hyperthyroidism patients, the study also compared T-cell repertoires from thyroid tissue with T-cell repertoires from blood. An independent validation cohort of 18 to 20 hyperthyroidism patients and approximately 15 patients who later progressed to ophthalmopathy tested prospective prediction of ophthalmopathy. For training and testing, the approximately 92 patients in the discovery cohort were randomly divided in a 7:3 ratio. TCR V-J signatures able to tell the groups apart were searched for in a discovery cohort of 100 patients, of whom over 40 had Graves' ophthalmopathy and around 57 had stable Graves' hyperthyroidism.

Amplification of TCR beta CDR3 regions was carried out from RNA transcripts. For the first round of RT-PCR on the TCR CDR3, the HTBI primer set was used together with the Qiagen OneStep RT-PCR kit. A second multiplex PCR round built the libraries, followed by size selection and purification. Sequencing of the libraries was done on an Illumina HiSeq2000 using paired-end 100 bp reads. In the original analysis: Raw data were processed with SOAPnuke, discarding reads with adapters, uncalled bases, mean Phred below 15, or no exact constant-primer or identifier match. COPE v1.2.5 was used to merge high-quality paired reads, and clonotypes were defined as unique nucleotide sequences. Clonotypes were aligned to IMGT TRBV, TRBD and TRBJ reference segments using MiTCR v1.1. Analysis was restricted to V-J combinations with a frequency above 0.0001, which covered roughly 99% of repertoires. The TCS score was defined as F50 (clonal expansion) divided by E x V (chaos), with BLOSUM62-based TCRdist calculated between CDR3 peptides within each V-J. Welch's t-statistics and random forest reduced around 550 V-J features to roughly 13, which were used in a naive Bayes classifier (R e1071). The Morisita-Horn index was used to measure how similar the thyroid and blood repertoires were. Clones were called with MiXCR by TCRdb after fastp trimmed the public reads at Q25, and only in-frame beta chains were retained. Rows merge per CDR3 protein into single entries with the most common DNA and genes. These V and J calls rely on TCRdb rather than the paper's analysis. The sample contains some 800,000 distinct CDR3 sequences, 35% to 45% of them found a single time. The ten largest make up about 8.9% of the sample.

General findings and caveats noted by the study authors: In cross-validation, a model built on a 13 V-J signature told ophthalmopathy apart from stable hyperthyroidism with approximately 90% sensitivity and around 84% specificity, and in testing the same model reached 80%/75%. In validation, progression to ophthalmopathy was predicted by the model with more than 65% sensitivity and 72% to 85% specificity, a median of approximately 6.5 months before onset. Most expanded thyroid clonotypes (frequency above 0.001) were also found in blood, which suggests that blood repertoires may mirror thyroid immune responses. No statistical method was used to fix the sample size in advance, and group allocation was not hidden from the investigators.

Graves' hyperthyroidism was defined as stable when no progression to ophthalmopathy occurred over 18 months of follow-up. The hyperthyroidism patients were between 18 and 65 years old and newly diagnosed, with a disease duration of less than 2 months. Patients with uncontrolled infections, other autoimmune diseases, pregnancy or lactation were excluded. Diagnoses were based on clinical symptoms, serum thyroxine and TRAb, thyroid ultrasound and orbital computed tomography. Ficoll-Paque density gradient centrifugation was used to isolate PBMCs from 8 to 10 ml of fresh peripheral blood. Total RNA was extracted using Trizol reagent, and RNA quality was assessed on an Agilent 2100 Bioanalyzer. Points on this clonotype: Its antigen is unknown. Per-nucleotide qualities are absent, and no much larger clonotype sits a single base away.

The CDR3 starts with the cysteine, ends with the phenylalanine, and has 14 residues. Just CDR3 DNA is preserved here, 42 bases in frame from base 1. V loses 4 bases at its end and J loses 6 bases; junction bases beyond the gene matches: 6. In the germline V gene, CDR1 corresponds to MGHRA and CDR2 to YSYEKL. Sequencing input: blood. The sequence derives from a man aged 18 to 35 with Graves' hyperthyroidism. The V and J genes are TRBV4-1 and TRBJ1-2, with 9 bases matching TRBD1. The CDR3 protein: CASSPPGQGDGYTF. DNA sequence: TGCGCCAGCAGCCCACCGGGACAGGGTGATGGCTACACCTTC.